A few counts support the clone carrying this T cell receptor beta chain. The data belong to a study of T cells after yellow fever vaccination. The length of the CDR3 is 13 residues. V lost 4 bases and J 3 bases, leaving 9 bases between the germline ends. Germline V CDR1 and CDR2: SGHVS, FQNEAQ. TCRdb used MiXCR to reprocess the 5' RACE reads, holding one entry per CDR3 protein. The sample records 150,000 to 200,000 distinct CDR3 sequences, 6.5% to 8.5% being singletons. The receptor was derived from a man aged 18 to 30 who received the YFV17D yellow fever vaccine. Sequences were derived from CD4+ T cells sorted from PBMCs, sampled about 5 days after the first yellow fever vaccination. The gene calls are TRBV7-8 and TRBJ2-5; D is ambiguous. CDR3 in amino acids: CASSYRIKETQYF. The DNA for the CDR3 is TGTGCCAGCAGCTATAGGATCAAAGAGACCCAGTACTTC.